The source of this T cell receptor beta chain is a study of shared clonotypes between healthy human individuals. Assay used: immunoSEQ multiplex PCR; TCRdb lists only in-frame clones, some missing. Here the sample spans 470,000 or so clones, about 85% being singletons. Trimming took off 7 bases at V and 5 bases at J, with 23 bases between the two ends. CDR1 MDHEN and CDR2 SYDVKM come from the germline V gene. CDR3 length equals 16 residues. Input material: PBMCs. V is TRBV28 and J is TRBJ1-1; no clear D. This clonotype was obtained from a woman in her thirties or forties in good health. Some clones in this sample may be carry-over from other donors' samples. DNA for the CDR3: TGTGCCAGCATCCCCCTCAGGTCTCAAAAGCAAACTGAAGCTTTCTTT. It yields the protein CASIPLRSQKQTEAFF. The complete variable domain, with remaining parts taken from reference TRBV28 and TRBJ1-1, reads DVKVTQSSRYLVKRTGEKVFLECVQDMDHENMFWYRQDPGLGLRLIYFSYDVKMKEKGDIPEGYSVSREKKERFSLILESASTNQTSMYLCASIPLRSQKQTEAFFGQGTRLTVV.